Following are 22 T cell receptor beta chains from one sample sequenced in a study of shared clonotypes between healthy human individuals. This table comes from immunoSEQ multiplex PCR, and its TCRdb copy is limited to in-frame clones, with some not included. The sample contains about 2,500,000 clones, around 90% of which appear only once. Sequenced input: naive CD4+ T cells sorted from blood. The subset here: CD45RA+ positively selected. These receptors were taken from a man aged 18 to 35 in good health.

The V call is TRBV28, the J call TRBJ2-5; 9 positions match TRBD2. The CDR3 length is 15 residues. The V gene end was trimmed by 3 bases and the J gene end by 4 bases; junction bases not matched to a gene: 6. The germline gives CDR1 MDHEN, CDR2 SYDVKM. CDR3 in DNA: TGTGCCAGCAGTTTGGCGAGAGCGGGGGGAGAGACCCAGTACTTC. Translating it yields CASSLARAGGETQYF.

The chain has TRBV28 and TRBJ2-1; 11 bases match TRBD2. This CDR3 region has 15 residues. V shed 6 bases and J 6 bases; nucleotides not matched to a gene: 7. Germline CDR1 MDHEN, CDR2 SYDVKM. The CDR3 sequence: CASSVSGRAGNEQFF. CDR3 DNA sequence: TGTGCCAGCAGCGTTAGCGGGAGGGCCGGCAATGAGCAGTTCTTC. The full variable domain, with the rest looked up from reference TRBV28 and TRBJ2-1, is DVKVTQSSRYLVKRTGEKVFLECVQDMDHENMFWYRQDPGLGLRLIYFSYDVKMKEKGDIPEGYSVSREKKERFSLILESASTNQTSMYLCASSVSGRAGNEQFFGPGTRLTVL.

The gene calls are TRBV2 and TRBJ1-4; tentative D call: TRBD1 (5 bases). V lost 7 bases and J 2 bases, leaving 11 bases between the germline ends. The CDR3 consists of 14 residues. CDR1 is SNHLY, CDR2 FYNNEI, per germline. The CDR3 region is CASNGALTNEKLFF. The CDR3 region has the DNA TGTGCCAGCAACGGGGCGTTGACTAATGAAAAACTGTTTTTT. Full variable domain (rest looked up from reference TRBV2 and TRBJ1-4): EPEVTQTPSHQVTQMGQEVILRCVPISNHLYFYWYRQILGQKVEFLVSFYNNEISEKSEIFDDQFSVERPDGSNFTLKIRSTKLEDSAMYFCASNGALTNEKLFFGSGTQLSVL.

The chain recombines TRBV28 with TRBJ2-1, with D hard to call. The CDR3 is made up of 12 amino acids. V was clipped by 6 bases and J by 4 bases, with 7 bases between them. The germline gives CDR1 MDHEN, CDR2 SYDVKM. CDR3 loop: CASRSRYNEQFF. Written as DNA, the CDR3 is TGTGCCAGCAGGTCACGATACAATGAGCAGTTCTTC.

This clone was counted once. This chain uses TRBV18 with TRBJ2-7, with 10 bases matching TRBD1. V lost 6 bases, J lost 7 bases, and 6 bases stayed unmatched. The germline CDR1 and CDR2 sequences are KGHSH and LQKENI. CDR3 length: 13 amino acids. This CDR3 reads CASSTRDRGEQYF. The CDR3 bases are TGTGCCAGCTCTACCCGGGACAGGGGTGAGCAGTACTTC.

This chain's CDR3 is CASSQRRAADTQYF. The CDR3 region has the DNA TGTGCCAGCAGCCAAAGAAGGGCGGCAGATACGCAGTATTTT. This chain uses TRBV14 with TRBJ2-3; D gene ambiguous. Trimming took off 2 bases at V and 4 bases at J, with 10 bases between the two ends. Germline-derived CDR1 and CDR2 are SGHDN and FVKESK. This CDR3 contains 14 residues.

The CDR3 loop reads CASSLAEENTEAFF. CDR3 DNA: TGCGCCAGCAGCTTGGCAGAAGAGAACACTGAAGCTTTCTTT. The chain uses TRBV5-1 and TRBJ1-1; D is unresolved. Germline V gene lookup returns CDR1 SGHRS and CDR2 YFSETQ. Trimming removed 0 bases at V and 1 base at J, with 7 bases between. CDR3 length equals 14 residues.

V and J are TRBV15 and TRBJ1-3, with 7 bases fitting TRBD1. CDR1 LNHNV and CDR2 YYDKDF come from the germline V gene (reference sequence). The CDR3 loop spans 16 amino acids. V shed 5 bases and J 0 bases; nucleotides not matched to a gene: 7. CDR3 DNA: TGTGCCACCAGCGGTGTGGACAGGTTCTCTGGAAACACCATATATTTT. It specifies CATSGVDRFSGNTIYF.

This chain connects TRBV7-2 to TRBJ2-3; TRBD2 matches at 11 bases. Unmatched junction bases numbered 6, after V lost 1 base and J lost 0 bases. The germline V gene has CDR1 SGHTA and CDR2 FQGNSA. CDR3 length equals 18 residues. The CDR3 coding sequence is TGTGCCAGCAGCTTAGTGGGGCTAGCGGGAGGCAGCACAGATACGCAGTATTTT. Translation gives CASSLVGLAGGSTDTQYF.

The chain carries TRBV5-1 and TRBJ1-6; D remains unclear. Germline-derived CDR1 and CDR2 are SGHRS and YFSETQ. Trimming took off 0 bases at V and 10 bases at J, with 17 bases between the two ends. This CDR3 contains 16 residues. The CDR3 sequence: CASSLEGPPRPSPLHF. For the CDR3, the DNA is TGCGCCAGCAGCTTGGAAGGGCCCCCGAGGCCCTCACCCCTCCACTTT.

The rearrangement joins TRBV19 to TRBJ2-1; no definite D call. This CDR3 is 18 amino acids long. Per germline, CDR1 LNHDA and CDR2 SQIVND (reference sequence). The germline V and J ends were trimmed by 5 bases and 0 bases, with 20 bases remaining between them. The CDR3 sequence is CASSLKPWTVSSYNEQFF. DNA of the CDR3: TGTGCCAGTAGTCTGAAACCCTGGACGGTGAGCTCCTACAATGAGCAGTTCTTC.

The CDR3 DNA follows: TGTGCCAGCAGCTTAGGGCGGACAGCGAACACCGGGGAGCTGTTTTTT. Its protein is CASSLGRTANTGELFF. The chain employs TRBV11-2 and TRBJ2-2, with a possible D match to TRBD1 (6 bases). Trimming removed 1 base from V and 0 bases from J, with 9 bases in between. The CDR3 runs to 16 residues. Germline V lookup: CDR1 SGHAT, CDR2 FQNNGV.

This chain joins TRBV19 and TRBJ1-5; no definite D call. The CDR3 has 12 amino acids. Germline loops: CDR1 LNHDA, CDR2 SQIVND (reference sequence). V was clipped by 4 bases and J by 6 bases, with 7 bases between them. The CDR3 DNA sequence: TGTGCCAGTAGTACTTTGGCTCAGCCCCAGCATTTT. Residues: CASSTLAQPQHF.

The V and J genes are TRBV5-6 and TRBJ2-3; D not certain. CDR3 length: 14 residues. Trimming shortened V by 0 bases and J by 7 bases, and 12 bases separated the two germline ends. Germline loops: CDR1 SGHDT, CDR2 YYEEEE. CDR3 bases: TGTGCCAGCAGCTTGGCCCCGAACGGTTATACGCAGTATTTT. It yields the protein CASSLAPNGYTQYF.

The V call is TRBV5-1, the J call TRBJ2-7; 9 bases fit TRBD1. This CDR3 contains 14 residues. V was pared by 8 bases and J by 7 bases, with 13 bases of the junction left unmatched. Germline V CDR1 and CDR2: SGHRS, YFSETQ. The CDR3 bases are TGCGCCAGGAAGGTCCGGGACAGGGTTGGAGAGCAGTACTTC. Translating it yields CARKVRDRVGEQYF. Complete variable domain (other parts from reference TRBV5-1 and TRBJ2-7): KAGVTQTPRYLIKTRGQQVTLSCSPISGHRSVSWYQQTPGQGLQFLFEYFSETQRNKGNFPGRFSGRQFSNSRSEMNVSTLELGDSALYLCARKVRDRVGEQYFGPGTRLTVT.

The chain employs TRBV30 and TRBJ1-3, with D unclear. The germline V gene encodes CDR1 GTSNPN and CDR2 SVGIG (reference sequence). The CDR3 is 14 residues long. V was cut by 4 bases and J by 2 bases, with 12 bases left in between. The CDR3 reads CAWNAPGAGNTIYF. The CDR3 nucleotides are TGTGCCTGGAACGCCCCCGGGGCTGGAAACACCATATATTTT.

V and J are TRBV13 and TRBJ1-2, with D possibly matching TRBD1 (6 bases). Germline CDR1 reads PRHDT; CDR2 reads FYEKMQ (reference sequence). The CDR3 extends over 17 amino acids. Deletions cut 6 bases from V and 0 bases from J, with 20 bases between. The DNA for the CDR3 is TGTGCCAGCAGGCCCCTAGCTGGGGACACAACTAACTATGGCTACACCTTC. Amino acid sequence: CASRPLAGDTTNYGYTF.

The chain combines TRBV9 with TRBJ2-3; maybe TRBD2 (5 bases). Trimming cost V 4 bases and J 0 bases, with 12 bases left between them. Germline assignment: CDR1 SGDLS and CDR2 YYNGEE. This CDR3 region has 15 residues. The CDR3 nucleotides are TGTGCCAGCAGCCCCACCGAGCGGAGCACAGATACGCAGTATTTT. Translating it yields CASSPTERSTDTQYF.

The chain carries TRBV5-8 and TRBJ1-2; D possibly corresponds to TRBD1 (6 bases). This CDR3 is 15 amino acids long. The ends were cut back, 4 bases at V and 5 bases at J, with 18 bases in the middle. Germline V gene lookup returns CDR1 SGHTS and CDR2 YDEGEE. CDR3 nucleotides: TGTGCCAGCAGCCCGGAAAACAGGGAAGAATATGGCTACACCTTC. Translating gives CASSPENREEYGYTF. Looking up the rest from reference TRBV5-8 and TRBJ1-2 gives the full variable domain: EAGVTQSPTHLIKTRGQQATLRCSPISGHTSVYWYQQALGLGLQFLLWYDEGEERNRGNFPPRFSGRQFPNYSSELNVNALELEDSALYLCASSPENREEYGYTFGSGTRLTVV.

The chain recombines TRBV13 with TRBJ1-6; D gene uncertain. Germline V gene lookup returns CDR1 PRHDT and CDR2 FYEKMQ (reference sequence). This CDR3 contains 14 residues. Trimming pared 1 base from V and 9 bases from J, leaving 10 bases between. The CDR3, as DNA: TGTGCCAGCAGCTTAGATAGGGCAGTTTCACCCCTCCACTTT. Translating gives CASSLDRAVSPLHF.

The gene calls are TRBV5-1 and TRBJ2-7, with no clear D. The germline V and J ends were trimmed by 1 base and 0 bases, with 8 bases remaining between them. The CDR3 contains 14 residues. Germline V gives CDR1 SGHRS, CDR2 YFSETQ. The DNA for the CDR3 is TGCGCCAGCAGCTTGCTGCCGAGCTCCTACGAGCAGTACTTC. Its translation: CASSLLPSSYEQYF.

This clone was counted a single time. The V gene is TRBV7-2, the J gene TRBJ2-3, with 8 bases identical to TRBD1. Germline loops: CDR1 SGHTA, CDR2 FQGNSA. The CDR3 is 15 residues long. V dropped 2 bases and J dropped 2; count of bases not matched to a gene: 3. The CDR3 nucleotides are TGTGCCAGCAGCTTATGGACAGGGTTCACAGATACGCAGTATTTT. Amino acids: CASSLWTGFTDTQYF.